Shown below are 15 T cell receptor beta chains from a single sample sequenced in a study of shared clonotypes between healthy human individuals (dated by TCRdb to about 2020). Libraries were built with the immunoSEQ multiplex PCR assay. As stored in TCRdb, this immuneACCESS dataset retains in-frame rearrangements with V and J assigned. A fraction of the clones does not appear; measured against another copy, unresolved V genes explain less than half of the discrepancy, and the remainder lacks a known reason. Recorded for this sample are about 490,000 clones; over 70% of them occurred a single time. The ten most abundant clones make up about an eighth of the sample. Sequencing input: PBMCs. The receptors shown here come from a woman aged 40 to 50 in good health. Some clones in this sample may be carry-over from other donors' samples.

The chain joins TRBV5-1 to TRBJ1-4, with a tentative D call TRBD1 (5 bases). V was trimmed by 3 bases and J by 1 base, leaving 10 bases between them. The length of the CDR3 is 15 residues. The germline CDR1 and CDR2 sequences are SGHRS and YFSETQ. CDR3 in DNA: TGCGCCAGCAGCTCCCGGGGGGAAACTAATGAAAAACTGTTTTTT. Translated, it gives CASSSRGETNEKLFF.

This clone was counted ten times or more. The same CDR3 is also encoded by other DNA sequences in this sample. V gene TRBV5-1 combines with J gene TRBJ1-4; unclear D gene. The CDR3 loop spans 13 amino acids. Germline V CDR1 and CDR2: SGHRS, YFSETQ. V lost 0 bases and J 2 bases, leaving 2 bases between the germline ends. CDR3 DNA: TGCGCCAGCAGCTTGGGCACTAATGAAAAACTGTTTTTT. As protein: CASSLGTNEKLFF.

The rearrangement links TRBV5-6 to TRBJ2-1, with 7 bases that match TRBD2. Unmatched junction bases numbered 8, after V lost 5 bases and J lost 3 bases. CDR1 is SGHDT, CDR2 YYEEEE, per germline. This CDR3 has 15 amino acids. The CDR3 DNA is TGTGCCAGCAGTTCGGGGAGGGCAGTCTACAATGAGCAGTTCTTC. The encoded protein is CASSSGRAVYNEQFF.

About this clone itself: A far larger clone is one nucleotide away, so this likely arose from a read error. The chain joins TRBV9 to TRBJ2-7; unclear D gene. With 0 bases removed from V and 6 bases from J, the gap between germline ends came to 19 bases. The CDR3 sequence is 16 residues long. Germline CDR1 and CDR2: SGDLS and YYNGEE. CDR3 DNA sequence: TGTGCCAGCAGCGTAGTGGCCAGCGTTGGCCTGGCCGAGCAGTACTTC. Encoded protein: CASSVVASVGLAEQYF.

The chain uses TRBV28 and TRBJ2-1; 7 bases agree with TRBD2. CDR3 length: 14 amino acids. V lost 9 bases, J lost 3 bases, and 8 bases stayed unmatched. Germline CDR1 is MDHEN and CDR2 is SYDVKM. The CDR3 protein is CASRPSGYYNEQFF. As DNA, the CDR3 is TGTGCCAGTCGGCCTAGCGGCTACTACAATGAGCAGTTCTTC.

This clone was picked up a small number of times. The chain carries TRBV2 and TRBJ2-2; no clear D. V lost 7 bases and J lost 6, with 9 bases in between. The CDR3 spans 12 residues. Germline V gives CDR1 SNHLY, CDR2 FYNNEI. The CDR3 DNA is TGTGCCAGCACTTTAGCCGCCGGGGAGCTGTTTTTT. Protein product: CASTLAAGELFF.

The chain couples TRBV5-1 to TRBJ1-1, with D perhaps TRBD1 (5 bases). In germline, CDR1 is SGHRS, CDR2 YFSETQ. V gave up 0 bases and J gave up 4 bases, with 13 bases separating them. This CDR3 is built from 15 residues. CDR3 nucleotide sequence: TGCGCCAGCAGCTTGGGGCGGGGGATGATCACTGAAGCTTTCTTT. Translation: CASSLGRGMITEAFF.

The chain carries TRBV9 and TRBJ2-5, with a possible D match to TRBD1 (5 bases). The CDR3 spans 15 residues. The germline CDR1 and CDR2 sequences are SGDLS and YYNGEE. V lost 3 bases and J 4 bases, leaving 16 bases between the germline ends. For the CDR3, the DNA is TGTGCCAGCAGCGAGGGGCAGGCGGTGCGAGAGACCCAGTACTTC. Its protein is CASSEGQAVRETQYF.

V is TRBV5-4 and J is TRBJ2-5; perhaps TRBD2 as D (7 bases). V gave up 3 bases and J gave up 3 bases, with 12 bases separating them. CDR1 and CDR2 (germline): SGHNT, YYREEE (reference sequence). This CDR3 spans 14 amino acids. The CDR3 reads CASSSGGPKETQYF. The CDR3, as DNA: TGTGCCAGCAGCTCCGGGGGGCCCAAAGAGACCCAGTACTTC.

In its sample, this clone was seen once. CDR3 sequence: CASSPQPRLGNEQFF. As DNA, the CDR3 is TGTGCCAGCAGCCCACAGCCGAGATTGGGCAATGAGCAGTTCTTC. V and J are TRBV6-5 and TRBJ2-1, with unresolved D. With 6 bases removed from V and 6 bases from J, the gap between germline ends came to 18 bases. The germline CDR1 and CDR2 sequences are MNHEY and SVGAGI. This CDR3 region has 15 residues.

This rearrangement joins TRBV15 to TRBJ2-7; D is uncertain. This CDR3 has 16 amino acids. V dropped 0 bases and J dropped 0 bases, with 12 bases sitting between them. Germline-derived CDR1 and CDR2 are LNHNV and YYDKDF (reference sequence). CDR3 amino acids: CATSRDFGVSSYEQYF. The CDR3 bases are TGTGCCACCAGCAGAGATTTCGGAGTCTCCTCCTACGAGCAGTACTTC.

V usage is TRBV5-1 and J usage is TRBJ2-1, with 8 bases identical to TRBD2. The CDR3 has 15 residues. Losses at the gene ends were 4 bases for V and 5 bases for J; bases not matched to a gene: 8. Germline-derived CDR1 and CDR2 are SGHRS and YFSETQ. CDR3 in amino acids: CASSVGLAVDNEQFF. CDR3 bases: TGCGCCAGCAGCGTCGGACTAGCAGTAGACAATGAGCAGTTCTTC.

CDR3 region: CASSTSGTNQPQHF. The CDR3, as DNA: TGTGCCAGCTCAACATCAGGCACGAATCAGCCCCAGCATTTT. The chain employs TRBV18 and TRBJ1-5; no clear D. The germline gives CDR1 KGHSH, CDR2 LQKENI. V was pared by 5 bases and J by 4 bases, with 12 bases between. The CDR3 totals 14 residues.

The CDR3 reads CASSLSSVTHNEQFF. For the CDR3, the DNA is TGTGCCAGCAGCTTAAGCTCGGTCACTCACAATGAGCAGTTCTTC. The V call is TRBV7-2, the J call TRBJ2-1; no clear D gene. V lost 2 bases and J lost 5, with 13 bases in between. Germline V gene lookup returns CDR1 SGHTA and CDR2 FQGNSA. The CDR3 extends over 15 amino acids.

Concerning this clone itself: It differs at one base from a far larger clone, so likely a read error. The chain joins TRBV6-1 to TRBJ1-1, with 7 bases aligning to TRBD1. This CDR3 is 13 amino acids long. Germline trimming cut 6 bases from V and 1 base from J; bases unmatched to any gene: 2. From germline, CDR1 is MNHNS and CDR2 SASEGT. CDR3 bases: TGTGCCAGCAGAGACAGGGAGAACACTGAAGCTTTCTTT. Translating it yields CASRDRENTEAFF.